Below, 7 T cell receptor beta chains from the same sample are listed, as sequenced in a study of blood T cell repertoires in COVID-19. Assay: immunoSEQ multiplex PCR; the TCRdb copy retains only in-frame clones and omits some. The data show approximately 80,000 clones, around 88% seen once. The specimen sequenced was peripheral blood. Receptors originate from a woman of 80 years or more with acute or convalescent COVID-19.

This chain joins TRBV7-6 and TRBJ1-4, with 9 bases identical to TRBD1. Germline-derived CDR1 and CDR2 are SGHVS and FNYEAQ. This CDR3 region has 16 residues. Unmatched junction bases numbered 9, after V lost 4 bases and J lost 6 bases. CDR3 sequence reads: CASSSRPGQGHEKLFF. DNA of the CDR3: TGTGCCAGCAGCTCACGCCCGGGACAGGGCCATGAAAAACTGTTTTTT.

The V and J genes are TRBV25-1 and TRBJ1-2, with a weak D call TRBD1 (5 bases). The CDR3 consists of 14 residues. CDR1 is MGHDK and CDR2 is SYGVNS in the germline V gene. V dropped 8 bases and J dropped 8 bases, with 21 bases sitting between them. The CDR3 protein is CASGGGGAAWGYTF. The CDR3 DNA reads as TGTGCCAGCGGTGGGGGAGGCGCCGCATGGGGCTACACCTTC.

The V call is TRBV5-6, the J call TRBJ1-2; no reliable D call. CDR3 length: 15 amino acids. Germline V gives CDR1 SGHDT, CDR2 YYEEEE. The germline V and J ends were trimmed by 0 bases and 0 bases, with 9 bases remaining between them. CDR3 protein: CASSLDEFANYGYTF. The CDR3 nucleotides are TGTGCCAGCAGCTTGGACGAGTTCGCTAACTATGGCTACACCTTC.

In this sample, this clone turned up once. The J gene is TRBJ1-1, the V gene TRBV7-3; D call uncertain. CDR1 is SGHTA, CDR2 FQGTGA, per germline. Trimming stripped 4 bases from V and 5 bases from J, with 11 bases between. This CDR3 contains 13 residues. CDR3 protein: CASSSLPRTEAFF. The CDR3 nucleotides are TGTGCCAGCAGCTCACTCCCGAGGACTGAAGCTTTCTTT.

This clone occurred once. The gene calls are TRBV30 and TRBJ1-4, with D perhaps matching TRBD1 (5 bases). CDR1 is GTSNPN, CDR2 SVGIG, per germline (reference sequence). The length of the CDR3 is 12 residues. V lost 8 bases and J 4 bases, leaving 11 bases between the germline ends. In DNA, the CDR3 is TGTGCCGTTAATAGGGGTAATGAAAAACTGTTTTTT. Its translation: CAVNRGNEKLFF.

This clone came up once. This chain links TRBV2 with TRBJ1-5; TRBD1 matches 9 bases. The germline CDR1 and CDR2 sequences are SNHLY and FYNNEI. The CDR3 runs 15 residues. The trim removed 4 bases at V and 5 bases at J, leaving 6 bases unmatched. CDR3 bases: TGTGCCAGCAGTGCGCGACGGACAGGGGATCAGCCCCAGCATTTT. Translation: CASSARRTGDQPQHF.

V is TRBV6-1 and J is TRBJ2-1, with TRBD2 identical over 8 bases. Germline V gene lookup returns CDR1 MNHNS and CDR2 SASEGT. This CDR3 region has 16 residues. The V gene end was trimmed by 2 bases and the J gene end by 4 bases; junction bases not matched to a gene: 7. CDR3 amino acids: CASSESPSGYYNEQFF. In DNA, the CDR3 is TGTGCCAGCAGTGAATCCCCTAGCGGGTATTACAATGAGCAGTTCTTC.